This T cell receptor beta chain was identified during a study of cytotoxic CD8 clonotypes in ibrutinib-treated CLL. At the level of the study: Patient counts were around 12 relapsed/refractory, over 14 treatment-naive and some 17 IGHV unmutated. A median around 12 months of treatment, range 6 to 36, preceded the collection of response samples.

General study points: There were differences in sampling times between sustained-remission and progressing patients. Once treatment began, public clonotypes, which were uncommon, contracted or stayed stable.

The method was immunoSEQ multiplex PCR; TCRdb's version includes in-frame clones alone and lacks a portion of them. The data show roughly 53,000 clones, 50% to 70% seen once. After removal of 4 bases from V and 1 base from J, the junction contained 9 bases not matched to a gene. The CDR3 sequence is 16 residues long. CDR1 SGHNT and CDR2 YYREEE come from the germline V gene (reference sequence). On this clone: Its antigen is undetermined.

The chain joins TRBV5-4 to TRBJ2-3, with TRBD2 identical over 7 bases. The sequence came from a human donor with chronic lymphocytic leukemia. The material was PBMCs, obtained at disease progression, from a patient treated with ibrutinib. CDR3 region: CASSPSTSAGTDTQYF. The CDR3 DNA follows: TGTGCCAGCAGCCCATCTACTAGCGCCGGCACAGATACGCAGTATTTT.